Below are 25 T cell receptor beta chains sequenced from a single sample in a study of cytomegalovirus exposure and HLA in healthy donors. The PCR ran on 60 Vbeta and 13 Jbeta primers. Produced via immunoSEQ multiplex PCR; TCRdb's table is partial and in-frame only. The sample holds under 120,000 clones, about 80% seen once. The specimen was PBMCs. Source of these receptors: a man aged 50-60 years in good health and CMV-seropositive.

This sequence joins TRBV4-1 and TRBJ2-7, with D unresolved. The V and J ends lost 3 bases and 0 bases respectively, with 12 bases between them. This CDR3 has 15 amino acids. The V gene's germline CDR1 is MGHRA and CDR2 YSYEKL. Here the CDR3 reads CASSHYDKDSYEQYF. For the CDR3, the DNA is TGCGCCAGCAGCCATTACGACAAGGACTCCTACGAGCAGTACTTC.

The rearrangement links TRBV18 to TRBJ1-1; D perhaps matches TRBD1 (5 bases). V was pared by 6 bases and J by 1 base, with 15 bases between. The germline CDR1 and CDR2 sequences are KGHSH and LQKENI. CDR3 length: 15 amino acids. CDR3 amino acids: CASSPMGHQNTEAFF. CDR3 nucleotide sequence: TGTGCCAGCTCCCCAATGGGGCACCAGAACACTGAAGCTTTCTTT.

The chain couples TRBV2 to TRBJ2-1; TRBD2 matches 11 bases. V gave up 6 bases and J gave up 3 bases; unmatched junction bases: 7. CDR1 is SNHLY, CDR2 FYNNEI, per germline. This CDR3 is 16 amino acids long. The chain's CDR3 is CASRKGTSGYYNEQFF. The DNA for the CDR3 is TGTGCCAGCAGGAAAGGGACTAGCGGTTACTACAATGAGCAGTTCTTC.

This clone has more than one count but fewer than ten. In nucleotides, the CDR3 is TGTGCCAGCAGCGGCGCGGGGGCGAGGCAGTACTTC. Encoded protein: CASSGAGARQYF. The chain has TRBV5-4 and TRBJ2-7; possible D gene TRBD2, 7 bases. CDR1 and CDR2 from the germline V gene are SGHNT and YYREEE (reference sequence). CDR3 length: 12 amino acids. The V end was cut by 4 bases, the J end by 9 bases, with 14 bases between. The full variable domain, completed using reference TRBV5-4 and TRBJ2-7, is ETGVTQSPTHLIKTRGQQVTLRCSSQSGHNTVSWYQQALGQGPQFIFQYYREEENGRGNFPPRFSGLQFPNYSSELNVNALELDDSALYLCASSGAGARQYFGPGTRLTVT.

The V and J genes are TRBV5-4 and TRBJ2-7; TRBD1 might be the D (5 bases). Trimming shortened V by 3 bases and J by 6 bases, and 13 bases separated the two germline ends. The V gene's germline CDR1 is SGHNT and CDR2 YYREEE (reference sequence). The CDR3 covers 13 residues. Written as DNA, the CDR3 is TGTGCCAGCAGCTCGGAGCGTCAGGGCGAGCAGTACTTC. This encodes CASSSERQGEQYF.

This clone was detected a few times. The chain uses TRBV2 and TRBJ2-1; 11 bases are a match to TRBD2. J gave up 8 bases and V 6 bases, and 12 bases lay outside the gene matches. The germline gives CDR1 SNHLY, CDR2 FYNNEI. The CDR3 spans 16 residues. CDR3 loop: CASRKMTSGMKDEQFF. CDR3 in DNA: TGTGCCAGCAGGAAAATGACTAGCGGGATGAAGGATGAGCAGTTCTTC.

This clone has more than one count but fewer than ten. The chain links TRBV10-2 to TRBJ2-5, with a tentative D call TRBD1 (6 bases). This CDR3 comprises 13 residues. Per germline, CDR1 WSHSY and CDR2 SAAADI. With 4 bases removed from V and 5 bases from J, the gap between germline ends came to 11 bases. The CDR3 region is CASSGGRGETQYF. The CDR3 bases are TGCGCCAGCAGTGGGGGGCGCGGTGAGACCCAGTACTTC.

This clone was recorded once. The chain recombines TRBV5-4 with TRBJ2-5; possibly TRBD1 for D (6 bases). The V gene lost 0 bases and the J gene lost 2 bases, with 8 bases spanning the gap. This CDR3 region has 14 residues. Germline V gene sequence: CDR1 SGHNT, CDR2 YYREEE (reference sequence). The CDR3 DNA sequence: TGTGCCAGCAGCTTGGCCCAGGGGCAAGAGACCCAGTACTTC. Its protein is CASSLAQGQETQYF.

This sequence joins TRBV5-1 and TRBJ2-3; 12 bases line up with TRBD2. V lost 0 bases to trimming and J lost 2 bases; unmatched junction nucleotides: 7. CDR3 size: 18 residues. The V gene's germline CDR1 is SGHRS and CDR2 YFSETQ. In DNA form, the CDR3 reads TGCGCCAGCAGCTTGGGAACTAGCGGGGGGTCCTACACAGATACGCAGTATTTT. Its translation: CASSLGTSGGSYTDTQYF. The whole variable domain, remainder taken from reference TRBV5-1 and TRBJ2-3, is KAGVTQTPRYLIKTRGQQVTLSCSPISGHRSVSWYQQTPGQGLQFLFEYFSETQRNKGNFPGRFSGRQFSNSRSEMNVSTLELGDSALYLCASSLGTSGGSYTDTQYFGPGTRLTVL.

This clone was detected many times. This chain connects TRBV6-1 to TRBJ1-1, with a weak D call TRBD1 (5 bases). The CDR3 has 12 amino acids. V was shortened by 2 bases and J by 7 bases, with 8 bases between the two germline ends. CDR1 and CDR2 from the germline V gene are MNHNS and SASEGT. The CDR3 nucleotides are TGTGCCAGCAGTGAACAGGGCCATGAAGCTTTCTTT. As protein: CASSEQGHEAFF.

The chain employs TRBV5-1 and TRBJ2-7; 9 positions agree with TRBD2. V was clipped by 0 bases and J by 0 bases; unmatched bases: 10. Germline V lookup: CDR1 SGHRS, CDR2 YFSETQ. This CDR3 has 18 amino acids. The CDR3 is CASSLESSGSLSSYEQYF. The CDR3 bases are TGCGCCAGCAGCTTGGAGAGTAGCGGGAGCTTGAGCTCCTACGAGCAGTACTTC.

The chain is built from TRBV19 and TRBJ1-5, with D unclear. V lost 6 bases to trimming and J lost 0 bases, with 6 bases between them. The CDR3 is made up of 13 amino acids. CDR1 and CDR2 from the germline V gene are LNHDA and SQIVND (reference sequence). CDR3 sequence reads: CASRTYSNQPQHF. CDR3 DNA sequence: TGTGCCAGTAGGACATATAGCAATCAGCCCCAGCATTTT.

In this sample, this clone turned up once. The chain couples TRBV20-1 to TRBJ2-7; 11 bases align to TRBD2. The length of the CDR3 is 11 residues. Germline CDR1 is DFQATT and CDR2 is SNEGSKA (reference sequence). V shed 5 bases and J 11 bases; nucleotides not matched to a gene: 5. The CDR3 loop reads CSAVTSGVEYF. DNA for the CDR3: TGCAGTGCTGTGACTAGCGGGGTCGAGTACTTC.

This rearrangement joins TRBV5-1 to TRBJ2-7; 7 bases map to TRBD1. J gave up 12 bases and V 5 bases, and 14 bases lay outside the gene matches. The CDR3 has 13 amino acids. Germline V gene lookup returns CDR1 SGHRS and CDR2 YFSETQ. The CDR3 DNA follows: TGCGCCAGCAGGGGACAGCCCCTTGACGGATGGTACTTC. Its translation is CASRGQPLDGWYF.

This clone was detected once. J is TRBJ2-5 and V is TRBV7-2; D unresolved. Germline V lookup: CDR1 SGHTA, CDR2 FQGNSA. The CDR3 totals 14 residues. The V gene lost 2 bases and the J gene lost 4 bases, with 11 bases spanning the gap. The CDR3 spells CASSLQVSPETQYF. The CDR3 nucleotides are TGTGCCAGCAGCTTACAGGTTTCCCCAGAGACCCAGTACTTC.

The chain has TRBV14 and TRBJ1-1; 9 nucleotides agree with TRBD1. The CDR3 length is 16 residues. Germline trimming cut 0 bases from V and 4 bases from J; bases unmatched to any gene: 6. CDR1 and CDR2 from the germline V gene are SGHDN and FVKESK. CDR3 region: CASSQDPYRGRTEAFF. For the CDR3, the DNA is TGTGCCAGCAGCCAAGACCCCTACAGGGGGCGCACTGAAGCTTTCTTT.

V and J are TRBV5-1 and TRBJ2-1; 12 nucleotides align to TRBD2. The length of the CDR3 is 15 residues. CDR1 is SGHRS and CDR2 is YFSETQ in the germline V gene. V shed 4 bases and J 10 bases; nucleotides not matched to a gene: 9. CDR3 in DNA: TGCGCCAGCAGCCAGGGACTAGCGGGTTACAGGGAGCAGTTCTTC. Its translation: CASSQGLAGYREQFF. The entire variable domain, with the rest obtained from reference TRBV5-1 and TRBJ2-1, is as follows: KAGVTQTPRYLIKTRGQQVTLSCSPISGHRSVSWYQQTPGQGLQFLFEYFSETQRNKGNFPGRFSGRQFSNSRSEMNVSTLELGDSALYLCASSQGLAGYREQFFGPGTRLTVL.

In regard to this clone: Other DNA sequences from this sample encode an identical CDR3 as well. This chain connects TRBV7-2 to TRBJ2-3; D is ambiguous. In germline, CDR1 is SGHTA, CDR2 FQGNSA. CDR3 length: 15 amino acids. Trimming took 0 bases from V and 0 from J, leaving 7 bases between them. CDR3 in DNA: TGTGCCAGCAGCTTAGCGGGCAGCAGCACAGATACGCAGTATTTT. Encoded protein: CASSLAGSSTDTQYF.

This rearrangement joins TRBV7-6 to TRBJ2-5; TRBD2 matches 8 bases. CDR1 is SGHVS and CDR2 is FNYEAQ in the germline V gene. V lost 5 bases, J lost 3 bases, and 5 bases stayed unmatched. This CDR3 is built from 14 residues. CDR3 sequence: CASSPLLAEETQYF. CDR3 bases: TGTGCCAGCAGCCCCCTACTAGCGGAAGAGACCCAGTACTTC.

The chain employs TRBV2 and TRBJ2-5; 14 nucleotides align to TRBD2. Germline CDR1 SNHLY, CDR2 FYNNEI. CDR3 length: 14 residues. Trimming removed 6 bases from V and 11 bases from J; junction bases left unmatched: 8. The CDR3 sequence: CASRTSGGAQGQYF. In nucleotides, the CDR3 is TGTGCCAGCAGGACTAGCGGGGGGGCCCAAGGGCAGTACTTC.

The CDR3 nucleotides are TGTGCCAGCACCCCGTCGGGGGGGGCCTACGAGCAGTACTTC. Its translation is CASTPSGGAYEQYF. The chain has TRBV2 and TRBJ2-7; 8 bases map to TRBD2. V shed 7 bases, J shed 2 bases, and the junction held 7 bases outside the gene matches. The CDR3 consists of 14 residues. Germline assignment: CDR1 SNHLY and CDR2 FYNNEI.

The rearrangement links TRBV6-1 to TRBJ2-1; 8 positions match TRBD1. CDR1 MNHNS and CDR2 SASEGT come from the germline V gene. This CDR3 is built from 15 residues. J was trimmed by 6 bases and V by 1 base; bases with no gene match: 5. Here the CDR3 DNA reads TGTGCCAGCAGTGAAGATTTGACAGGGGCCAATGAGCAGTTCTTC. Protein: CASSEDLTGANEQFF.

The rearrangement joins TRBV7-6 to TRBJ2-2; TRBD1 matches 8 bases. The CDR3 loop spans 15 amino acids. Germline V gene sequence: CDR1 SGHVS, CDR2 FNYEAQ. With 1 base clipped from V and 7 bases from J, the junction kept 5 bases outside the gene matches. DNA of the CDR3: TGTGCCAGCAGCTTAGGGACAGGGAATGTCGGGGAGCTGTTTTTT. Protein sequence: CASSLGTGNVGELFF.

This sequence joins TRBV19 and TRBJ2-7; 9 bases match TRBD2. This CDR3 contains 15 residues. The V segment lost 1 base and the J segment 4 bases; nucleotides outside the gene matches: 5. Germline CDR1 is LNHDA and CDR2 is SQIVND (reference sequence). The CDR3 loop reads CASSIGGSGGYEQYF. The CDR3 DNA reads TGTGCCAGTAGTATAGGAGGTAGCGGGGGTTACGAGCAGTACTTC.

This chain connects TRBV6-4 to TRBJ1-1; TRBD1 matches 9 bases. V trimming: 4 bases; J trimming: 3 bases; junction bases outside the gene matches: 9. The CDR3 sequence is 16 residues long. The germline V gene encodes CDR1 MRHNA and CDR2 SNTAGT. The chain's CDR3 is CASSATGTGRDTEAFF. The CDR3 nucleotides are TGTGCCAGCAGTGCAACAGGGACAGGGAGGGACACTGAAGCTTTCTTT.